This is a list of T cell receptor beta chains from one sample in a study of blood T cell repertoires in COVID-19. Measured with immunoSEQ multiplex PCR; TCRdb has only the in-frame clones, and not every one. The sample has fewer than 400,000 clones, about four fifths seen once. Sequenced input: peripheral blood. The receptors derive from a man younger than 45 with active or convalescent COVID-19. The CDR3 runs from the conserved cysteine through the conserved F or W. The D gene is left open where the match is weak. Expanded clones get a size class; other rows say once, few or many, or leave the size out.

NA	TRBV4-1	TRBD2	TRBJ2-1	TGCGCCAGCAGCCAAGTAGCGGGGGGGCGTAATGAGCAGTTCTTC	CASSQVAGGRNEQFF
NA	TRBV11-2	NA	TRBJ1-4	TGTGCCAGCAGCCCGCTAGGAGGATCTGAAAAACTGTTTTTT	CASSPLGGSEKLFF
NA	TRBV2	NA	TRBJ1-2	TGTGCCAGCACCCCGGGACTTGGCTACACCTTC	CASTPGLGYTF
NA	TRBV19	TRBD1	TRBJ1-5	TGTGCCAGTAGTATAGCAGGGGGCCAGCAGCCCCAGCATTTT	CASSIAGGQQPQHF
NA	TRBV30	NA	TRBJ1-2	TGTGCCTGGAGCTTTGGTAGGAGCTATGGCTACACCTTC	CAWSFGRSYGYTF
NA	TRBV5-5	NA	TRBJ2-7	TGTGCCAGCAGCTGGAGGGGGAGTGCGGGGGCGCACGAGCAGTACTTC	CASSWRGSAGAHEQYF
NA	TRBV7-9	NA	TRBJ2-7	TGTGCCAGCAGCCCGTATGAGACAGGAGGTTACGAGCAGTACTTC	CASSPYETGGYEQYF
NA	TRBV5-1	TRBD2	TRBJ2-1	TGCGCCAGCAGCCACGGGACTAGCGGAAACAATGAGCAGTTCTTC	CASSHGTSGNNEQFF
NA	TRBV5-1	TRBD1	TRBJ1-1	TGCGCCAGCAGCGAGACAGGGGTCACTGAAGCTTTCTTT	CASSETGVTEAFF
NA	TRBV7-6	TRBD2	TRBJ2-7	TGTGCCAGCAGCTTAGCCCTAGCGGTTCCCTACGAGCAGTACTTC	CASSLALAVPYEQYF
NA	TRBV5-1	TRBD2	TRBJ2-1	TGCGCCAGCAGCTTGGGACTAGCGGGACACAATGAGCAGTTCTTC	CASSLGLAGHNEQFF
few	TRBV7-3	TRBD2	TRBJ2-7	TGTGCCAGCAGCCTAGCGGGGCCTGGGAACGAGCAGTACTTC	CASSLAGPGNEQYF
NA	TRBV6-1	TRBD2	TRBJ2-3	TGTGCCAGCAGTGAAATCGAAGGTAGCGGGAGGGAACCAGATACGCAGTATTTT	CASSEIEGSGREPDTQYF
few	TRBV29-1	NA	TRBJ1-2	TGCAGCGTTGACACTACCCTCTACACCTTC	CSVDTTLYTF
NA	TRBV9	NA	TRBJ2-1	TGTGCCAGCACGGCCGGGAGCGGGTACAATGAGCAGTTCTTC	CASTAGSGYNEQFF
NA	TRBV28	NA	TRBJ1-5	TGTGCCAGCAGCCGCGGGGTATCGGGTCAGCCCCAGCATTTT	CASSRGVSGQPQHF
NA	TRBV28	TRBD2	TRBJ2-3	TGTGCCAGCAGTTTCGCGGGGGAACATACGCAGTATTTT	CASSFAGEHTQYF